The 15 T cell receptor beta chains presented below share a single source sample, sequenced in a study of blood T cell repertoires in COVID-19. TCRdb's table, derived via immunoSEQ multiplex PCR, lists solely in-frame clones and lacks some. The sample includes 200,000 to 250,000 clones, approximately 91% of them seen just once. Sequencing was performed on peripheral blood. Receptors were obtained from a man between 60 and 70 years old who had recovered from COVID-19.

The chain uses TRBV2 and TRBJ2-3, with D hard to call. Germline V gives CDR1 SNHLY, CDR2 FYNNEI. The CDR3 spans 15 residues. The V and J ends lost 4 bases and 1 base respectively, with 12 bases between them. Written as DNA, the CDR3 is TGTGCCAGCAGTGGGGTCGCGGCCCGCACAGATACGCAGTATTTT. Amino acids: CASSGVAARTDTQYF.

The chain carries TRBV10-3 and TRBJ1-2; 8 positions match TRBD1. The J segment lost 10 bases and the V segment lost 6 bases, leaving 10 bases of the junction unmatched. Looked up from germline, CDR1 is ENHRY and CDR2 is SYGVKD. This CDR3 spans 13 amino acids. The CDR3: CAIRNLGQGYYTF. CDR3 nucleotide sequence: TGTGCCATCAGGAATCTCGGACAGGGATACTACACCTTC.

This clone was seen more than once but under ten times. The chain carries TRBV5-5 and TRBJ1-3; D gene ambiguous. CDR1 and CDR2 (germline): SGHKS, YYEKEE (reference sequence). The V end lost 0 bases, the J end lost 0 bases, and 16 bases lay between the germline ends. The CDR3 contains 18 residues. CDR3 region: CASSLGHLTLSSGNTIYF. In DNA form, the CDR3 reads TGTGCCAGCAGCTTGGGACACTTAACCCTATCCTCTGGAAACACCATATATTTT.

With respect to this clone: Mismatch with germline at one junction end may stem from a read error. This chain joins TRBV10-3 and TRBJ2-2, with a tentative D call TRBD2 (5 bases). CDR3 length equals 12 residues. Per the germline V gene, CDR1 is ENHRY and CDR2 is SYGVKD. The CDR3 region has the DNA TGTGCCATCAGTGATTCCACCGGGGAGCTATTTTTT. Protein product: CAISDSTGELFF.

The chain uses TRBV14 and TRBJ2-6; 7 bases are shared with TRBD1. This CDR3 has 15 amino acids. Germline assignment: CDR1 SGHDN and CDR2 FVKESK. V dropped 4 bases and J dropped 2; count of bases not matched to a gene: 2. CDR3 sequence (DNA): TGTGCCAGCAGCCGACAGGGTCCTGGGGCCAACGTCCTGACTTTC. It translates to CASSRQGPGANVLTF.

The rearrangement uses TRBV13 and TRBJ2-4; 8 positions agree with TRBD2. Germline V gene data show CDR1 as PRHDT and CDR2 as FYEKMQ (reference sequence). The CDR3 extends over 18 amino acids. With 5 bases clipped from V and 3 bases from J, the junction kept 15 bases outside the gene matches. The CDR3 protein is CASSQWTSLDVGKNIQYF. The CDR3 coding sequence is TGTGCCAGCAGCCAATGGACTAGCTTAGACGTCGGCAAAAACATTCAGTACTTC.

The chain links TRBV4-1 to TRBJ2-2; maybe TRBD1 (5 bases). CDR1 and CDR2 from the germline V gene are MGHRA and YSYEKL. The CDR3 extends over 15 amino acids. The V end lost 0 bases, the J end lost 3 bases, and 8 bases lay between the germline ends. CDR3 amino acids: CASSQEGRDTGELFF. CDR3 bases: TGCGCCAGCAGCCAAGAGGGCAGGGACACCGGGGAGCTGTTTTTT.

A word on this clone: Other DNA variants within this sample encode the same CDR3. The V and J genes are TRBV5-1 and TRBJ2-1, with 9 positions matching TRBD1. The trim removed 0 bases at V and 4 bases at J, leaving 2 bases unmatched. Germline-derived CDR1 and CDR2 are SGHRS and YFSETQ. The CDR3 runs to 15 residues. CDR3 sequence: CASSLEQGAYNEQFF. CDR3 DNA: TGCGCCAGCAGCTTGGAACAGGGGGCTTACAATGAGCAGTTCTTC.

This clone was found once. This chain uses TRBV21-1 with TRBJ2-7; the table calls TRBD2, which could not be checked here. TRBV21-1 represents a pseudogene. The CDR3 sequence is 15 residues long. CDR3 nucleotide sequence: TGTGCCAGCAGTTTCCTCGGGATGGCCGCCTACGAGCAGTACTTC. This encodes CASSFLGMAAYEQYF.

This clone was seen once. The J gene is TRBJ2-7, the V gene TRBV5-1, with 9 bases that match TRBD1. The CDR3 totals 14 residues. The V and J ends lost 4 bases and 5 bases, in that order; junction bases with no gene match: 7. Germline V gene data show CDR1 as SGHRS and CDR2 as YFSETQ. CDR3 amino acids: CASSEGTGSNEQYF. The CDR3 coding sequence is TGCGCCAGCAGCGAGGGGACAGGGTCAAACGAGCAGTACTTC.

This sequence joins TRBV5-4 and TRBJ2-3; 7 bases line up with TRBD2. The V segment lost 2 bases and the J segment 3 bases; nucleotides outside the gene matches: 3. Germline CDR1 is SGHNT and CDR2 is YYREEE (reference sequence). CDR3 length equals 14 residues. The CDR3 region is CASSFRLATDTQYF. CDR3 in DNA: TGTGCCAGCAGCTTTCGACTAGCTACAGATACGCAGTATTTT.

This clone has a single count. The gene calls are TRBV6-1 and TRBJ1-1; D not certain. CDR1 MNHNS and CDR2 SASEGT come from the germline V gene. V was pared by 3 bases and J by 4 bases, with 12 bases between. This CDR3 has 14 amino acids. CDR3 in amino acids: CASSDRGGGTEAFF. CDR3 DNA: TGTGCCAGCAGTGATCGGGGTGGAGGCACTGAAGCTTTCTTT.

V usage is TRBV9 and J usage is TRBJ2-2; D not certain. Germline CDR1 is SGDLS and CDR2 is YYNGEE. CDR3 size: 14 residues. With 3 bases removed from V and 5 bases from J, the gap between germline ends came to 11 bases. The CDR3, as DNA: TGTGCCAGCAGCGCCCAAGAGGCTACCGGGGAGCTGTTTTTT. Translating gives CASSAQEATGELFF.

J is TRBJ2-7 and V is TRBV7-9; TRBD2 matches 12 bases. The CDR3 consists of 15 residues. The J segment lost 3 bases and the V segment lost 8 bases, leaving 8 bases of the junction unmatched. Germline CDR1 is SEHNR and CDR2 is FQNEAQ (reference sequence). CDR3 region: CASAWLAGGGYEQYF. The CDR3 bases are TGTGCCAGCGCATGGCTAGCGGGAGGGGGCTACGAGCAGTACTTC.

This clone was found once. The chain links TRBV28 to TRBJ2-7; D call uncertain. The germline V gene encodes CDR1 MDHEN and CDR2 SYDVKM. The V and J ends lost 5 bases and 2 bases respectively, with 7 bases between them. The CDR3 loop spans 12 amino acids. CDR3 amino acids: CASSTYPYEQYF. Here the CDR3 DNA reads TGTGCCAGCAGTACATACCCCTACGAGCAGTACTTC.